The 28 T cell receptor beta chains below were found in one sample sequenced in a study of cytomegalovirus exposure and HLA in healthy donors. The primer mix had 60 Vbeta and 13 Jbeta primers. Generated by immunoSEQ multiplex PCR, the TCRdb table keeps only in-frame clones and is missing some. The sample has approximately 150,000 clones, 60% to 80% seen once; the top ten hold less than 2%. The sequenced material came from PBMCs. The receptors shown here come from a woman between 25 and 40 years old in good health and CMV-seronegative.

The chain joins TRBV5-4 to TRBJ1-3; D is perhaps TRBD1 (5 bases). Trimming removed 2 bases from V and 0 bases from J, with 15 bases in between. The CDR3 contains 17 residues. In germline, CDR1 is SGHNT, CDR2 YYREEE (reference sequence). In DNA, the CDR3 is TGTGCCAGCAGCTTCAAGGCACAGGAATACTCTGGAAACACCATATATTTT. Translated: CASSFKAQEYSGNTIYF.

CDR3 region: CASSPNSPGANVLTF. In DNA form, the CDR3 reads TGTGCCAGCAGCCCTAATTCTCCCGGGGCCAACGTCCTGACTTTC. The V and J genes are TRBV9 and TRBJ2-6; D remains ambiguous. Trimming pared 4 bases from V and 4 bases from J, leaving 12 bases between. This CDR3 is built from 15 residues. Germline V gene sequence: CDR1 SGDLS, CDR2 YYNGEE.

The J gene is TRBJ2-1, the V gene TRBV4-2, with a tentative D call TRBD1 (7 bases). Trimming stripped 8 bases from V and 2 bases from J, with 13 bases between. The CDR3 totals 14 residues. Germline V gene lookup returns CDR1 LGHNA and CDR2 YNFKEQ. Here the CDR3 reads CASEEGAAYNEQFF. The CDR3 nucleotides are TGTGCCAGCGAGGAGGGGGCGGCCTACAATGAGCAGTTCTTC.

For the CDR3, the DNA is TGCGCCAGCAGCTCGACCCGGACAGGCTCTGGAAACACCATATATTTT. Translated: CASSSTRTGSGNTIYF. The chain recombines TRBV5-1 with TRBJ1-3, with 7 nucleotides matching TRBD1. J lost 0 bases, V lost 3 bases, and 6 bases had no gene match. The germline V gene encodes CDR1 SGHRS and CDR2 YFSETQ. This CDR3 has 16 amino acids.

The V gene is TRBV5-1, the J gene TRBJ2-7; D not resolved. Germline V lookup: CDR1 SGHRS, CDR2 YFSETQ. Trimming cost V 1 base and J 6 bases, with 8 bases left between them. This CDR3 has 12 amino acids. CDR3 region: CASSLSVGEQYF. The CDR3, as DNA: TGCGCCAGCAGCTTGAGCGTCGGCGAGCAGTACTTC.

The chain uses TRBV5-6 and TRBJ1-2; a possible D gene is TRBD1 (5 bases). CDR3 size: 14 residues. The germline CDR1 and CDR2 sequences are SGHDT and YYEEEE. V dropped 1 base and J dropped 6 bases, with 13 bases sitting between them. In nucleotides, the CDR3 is TGTGCCAGCAGCTTGATAGGGCAGGGCCATGGCTACACCTTC. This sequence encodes CASSLIGQGHGYTF.

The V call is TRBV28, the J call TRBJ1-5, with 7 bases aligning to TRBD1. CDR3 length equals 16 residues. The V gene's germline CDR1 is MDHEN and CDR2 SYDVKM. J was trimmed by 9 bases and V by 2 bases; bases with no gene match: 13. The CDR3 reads CASSLNRDRPIMPQHF. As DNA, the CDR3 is TGTGCCAGCAGTTTAAACCGGGACAGACCGATCATGCCCCAGCATTTT.

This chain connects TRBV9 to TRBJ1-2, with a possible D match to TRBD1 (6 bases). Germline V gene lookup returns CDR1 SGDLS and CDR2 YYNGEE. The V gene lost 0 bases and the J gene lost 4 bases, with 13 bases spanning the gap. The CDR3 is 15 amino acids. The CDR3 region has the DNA TGTGCCAGCAGCGTAGGAGGTAGAGGGGGCTATGGCTACACCTTC. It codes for CASSVGGRGGYGYTF.

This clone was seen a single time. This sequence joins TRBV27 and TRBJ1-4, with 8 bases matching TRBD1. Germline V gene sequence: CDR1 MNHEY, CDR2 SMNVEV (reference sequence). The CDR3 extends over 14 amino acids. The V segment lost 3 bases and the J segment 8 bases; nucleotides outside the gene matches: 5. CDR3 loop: CASSLDRDGEKLFF. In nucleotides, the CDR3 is TGTGCCAGCAGTTTGGACAGGGACGGGGAAAAACTGTTTTTT.

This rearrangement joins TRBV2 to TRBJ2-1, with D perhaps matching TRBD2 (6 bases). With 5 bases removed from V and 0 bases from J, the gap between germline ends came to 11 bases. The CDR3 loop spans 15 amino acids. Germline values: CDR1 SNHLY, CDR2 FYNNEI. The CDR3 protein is CASSFGGTSYNEQFF. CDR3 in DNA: TGTGCCAGCAGTTTCGGGGGTACCTCCTACAATGAGCAGTTCTTC.

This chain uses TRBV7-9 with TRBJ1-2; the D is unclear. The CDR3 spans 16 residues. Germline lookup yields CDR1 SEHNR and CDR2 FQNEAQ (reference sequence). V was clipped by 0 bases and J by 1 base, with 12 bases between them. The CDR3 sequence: CASSLAGGGFNYGYTF. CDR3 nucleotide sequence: TGTGCCAGCAGCTTAGCGGGAGGTGGATTTAACTATGGCTACACCTTC. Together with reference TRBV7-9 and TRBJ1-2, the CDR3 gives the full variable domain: DTGVSQNPRHKITKRGQNVTFRCDPISEHNRLYWYRQTLGQGPEFLTYFQNEAQLEKSRLLSDRFSAERPKGSFSTLEIQRTEQGDSAMYLCASSLAGGGFNYGYTFGSGTRLTVV.

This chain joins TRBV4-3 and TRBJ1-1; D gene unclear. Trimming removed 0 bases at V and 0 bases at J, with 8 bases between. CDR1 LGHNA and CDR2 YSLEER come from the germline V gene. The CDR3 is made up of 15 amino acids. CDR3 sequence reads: CASSQERELNTEAFF. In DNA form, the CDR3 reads TGCGCCAGCAGCCAAGAGAGGGAGTTGAACACTGAAGCTTTCTTT.

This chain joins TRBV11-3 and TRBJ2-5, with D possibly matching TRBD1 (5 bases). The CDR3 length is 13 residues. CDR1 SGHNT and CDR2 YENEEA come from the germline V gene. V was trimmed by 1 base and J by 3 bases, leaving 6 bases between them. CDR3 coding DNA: TGTGCCAGCAGCTTAGGGGGCGAAGAGACCCAGTACTTC. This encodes CASSLGGEETQYF.

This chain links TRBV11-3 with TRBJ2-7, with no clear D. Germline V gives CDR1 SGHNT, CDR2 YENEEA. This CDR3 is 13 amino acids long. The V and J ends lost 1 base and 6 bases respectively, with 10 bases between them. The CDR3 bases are TGTGCCAGCAGCTTAGCAACCGCTACCGAGCAGTACTTC. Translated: CASSLATATEQYF.

The CDR3 DNA reads as TGTGCTAGTGGTTTGGTAGTAGCGAACACTGAAGCTTTCTTT. It codes for CASGLVVANTEAFF. V usage is TRBV12-5 and J usage is TRBJ1-1; D is unclear. Trimming removed 0 bases from V and 1 base from J, with 6 bases in between. Per germline, CDR1 LGHNT and CDR2 FRNRAP. The CDR3 contains 14 residues.

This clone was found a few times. The CDR3 DNA follows: TGCGCCAGCAGCTTGACCGGGATACAGCCCCAGCATTTT. This codes for CASSLTGIQPQHF. V gene TRBV5-1 combines with J gene TRBJ1-5; D is unclear. Germline V gene data show CDR1 as SGHRS and CDR2 as YFSETQ. Trimming cost V 1 base and J 7 bases, with 9 bases left between them. CDR3 length: 13 amino acids.

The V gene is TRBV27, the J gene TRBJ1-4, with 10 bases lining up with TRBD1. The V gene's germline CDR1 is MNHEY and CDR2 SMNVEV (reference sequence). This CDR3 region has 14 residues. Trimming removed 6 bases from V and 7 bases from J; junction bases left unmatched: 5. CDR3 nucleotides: TGTGCCAGCAGGCGGACAGGGGGGACTGAAAAACTGTTTTTT. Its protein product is CASRRTGGTEKLFF.

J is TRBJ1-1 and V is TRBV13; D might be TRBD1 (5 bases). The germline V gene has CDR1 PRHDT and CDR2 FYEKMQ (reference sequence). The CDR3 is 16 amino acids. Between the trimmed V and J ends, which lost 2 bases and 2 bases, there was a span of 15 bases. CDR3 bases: TGTGCCAGCAGCTTATCTGGGTGGGGGGGAAACACTGAAGCTTTCTTT. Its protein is CASSLSGWGGNTEAFF.

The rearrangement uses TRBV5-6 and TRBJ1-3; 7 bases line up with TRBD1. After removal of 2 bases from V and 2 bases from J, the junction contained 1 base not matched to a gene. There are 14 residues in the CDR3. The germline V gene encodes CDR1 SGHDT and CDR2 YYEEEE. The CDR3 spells CASSFGTAGNTIYF. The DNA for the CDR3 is TGTGCCAGCAGCTTTGGGACAGCTGGAAACACCATATATTTT.

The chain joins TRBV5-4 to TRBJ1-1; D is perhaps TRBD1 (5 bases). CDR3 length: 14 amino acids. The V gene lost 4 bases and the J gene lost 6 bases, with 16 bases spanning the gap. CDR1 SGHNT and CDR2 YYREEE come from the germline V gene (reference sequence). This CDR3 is CASSVTAPGSEAFF. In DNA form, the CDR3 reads TGTGCCAGCAGCGTGACAGCCCCAGGGTCTGAAGCTTTCTTT.

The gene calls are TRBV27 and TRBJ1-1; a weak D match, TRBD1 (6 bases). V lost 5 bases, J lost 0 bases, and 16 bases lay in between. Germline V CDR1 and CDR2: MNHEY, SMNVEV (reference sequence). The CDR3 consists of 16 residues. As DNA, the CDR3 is TGTGCCAGCAGTCCGCATCGGACAGACATGAACACTGAAGCTTTCTTT. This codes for CASSPHRTDMNTEAFF.

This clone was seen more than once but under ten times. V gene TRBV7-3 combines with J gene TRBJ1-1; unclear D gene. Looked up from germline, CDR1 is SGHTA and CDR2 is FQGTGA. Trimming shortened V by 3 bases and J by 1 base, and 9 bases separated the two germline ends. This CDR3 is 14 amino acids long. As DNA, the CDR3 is TGTGCCAGCAGCTTCGGTGCCGCGAACACTGAAGCTTTCTTT. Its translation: CASSFGAANTEAFF.

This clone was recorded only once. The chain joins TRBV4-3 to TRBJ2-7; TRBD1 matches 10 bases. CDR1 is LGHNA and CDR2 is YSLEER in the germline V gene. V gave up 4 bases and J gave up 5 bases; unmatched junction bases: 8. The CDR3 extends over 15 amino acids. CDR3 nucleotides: TGCGCCAGCAGCCCGGGACAGGGGTCTTTGGACGAGCAGTACTTC. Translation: CASSPGQGSLDEQYF.

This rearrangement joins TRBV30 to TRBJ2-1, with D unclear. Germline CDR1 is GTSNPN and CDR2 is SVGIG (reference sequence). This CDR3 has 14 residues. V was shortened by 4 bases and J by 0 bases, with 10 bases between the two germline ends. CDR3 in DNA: TGTGCCTGGAAACAAAACCCCTCCTACAATGAGCAGTTCTTC. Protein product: CAWKQNPSYNEQFF.

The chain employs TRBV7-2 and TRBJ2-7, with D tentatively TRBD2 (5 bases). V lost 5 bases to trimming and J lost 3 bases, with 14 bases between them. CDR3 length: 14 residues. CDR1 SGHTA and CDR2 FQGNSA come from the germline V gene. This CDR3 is CASSPTPGGYEQYF. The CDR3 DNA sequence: TGTGCCAGCAGCCCTACGCCTGGAGGCTACGAGCAGTACTTC.

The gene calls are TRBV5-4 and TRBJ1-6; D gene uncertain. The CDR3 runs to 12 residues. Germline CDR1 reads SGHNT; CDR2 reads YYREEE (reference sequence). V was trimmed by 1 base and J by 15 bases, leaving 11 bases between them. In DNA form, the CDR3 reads TGTGCCAGCAGCTTGCGGGAAGGCCTCCTCCACTTT. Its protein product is CASSLREGLLHF.

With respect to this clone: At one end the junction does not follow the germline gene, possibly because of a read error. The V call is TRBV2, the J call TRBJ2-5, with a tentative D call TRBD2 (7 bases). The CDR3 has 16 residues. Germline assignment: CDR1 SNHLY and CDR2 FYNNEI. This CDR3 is CASSESLRGAKEAQYF. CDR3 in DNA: TGTGCCAGCAGTGAATCCCTACGGGGGGCGAAAGAGGCCCAGTACTTC. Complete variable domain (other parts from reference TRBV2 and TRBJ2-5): EPEVTQTPSHQVTQMGQEVILRCVPISNHLYFYWYRQILGQKVEFLVSFYNNEISEKSEIFDDQFSVERPDGSNFTLKIRSTKLEDSAMYFCASSESLRGAKEAQYFGPGTRLLVL.

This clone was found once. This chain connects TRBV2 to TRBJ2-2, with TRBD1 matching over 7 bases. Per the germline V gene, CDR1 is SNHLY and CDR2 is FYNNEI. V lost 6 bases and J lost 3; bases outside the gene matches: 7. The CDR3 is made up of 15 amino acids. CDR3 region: CASSRQGRDTGELFF. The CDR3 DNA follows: TGTGCCAGCAGCAGACAGGGTCGGGACACCGGGGAGCTGTTTTTT.